The present entry profiles one TCR beta chain with its context. While infection was still active, Seattle patients were enrolled and then followed longitudinally. The CDR3 spans 13 residues. V was pared by 5 bases and J by 2 bases, with 9 bases between. Per the germline V gene, CDR1 is SEHNR and CDR2 is FQNEAQ (reference sequence). The record originates from a study of blood T cell repertoires in COVID-19. Sequencing used immunoSEQ multiplex PCR; TCRdb keeps in-frame clones, though not all of them. The table includes about 150,000 clones, around 85% detected once. The rearrangement uses TRBV7-9 and TRBJ1-2, with D perhaps matching TRBD1 (6 bases). The sequencing input was peripheral blood. The sequence derives from a man aged 55 to 69 with COVID-19, enrolled during active disease. CDR3 amino acids: CASSQGPNYGYTF. The CDR3 nucleotides are TGTGCCAGCAGCCAGGGGCCAAACTATGGCTACACCTTC.